This T cell receptor beta chain was found in a study of CD8+CD57+ T cells in acquired aplastic anemia. The wider study: Mean yield of DNA from sorted CD4+ and CD8+ cells was approximately 3 ug. Broader study findings: Found in both controls and patients were approximately 29 CD8+ CDR3 sequences. For CD8+ Simpson's diversity, patients and controls showed no significant difference.

Concerning this clonotype: The antigen is undetermined.

Genomic DNA provided the template from which TCR beta VDJ and CDR3 profiles were obtained. TCRdb reprocessed the reads with MiXCR, giving one entry per CDR3 protein. Counted here are some 42,000 distinct CDR3 sequences, 68% occurring once; the ten biggest clones make up 23%. Trimming removed 3 bases from V and 6 bases from J, with 18 bases in between. The CDR3 is 15 amino acids. The germline V gene encodes CDR1 SNHLY and CDR2 FYNNEI. What was sequenced was sorted CD4+, CD8+, or CD8+CD57+ T cells (not recorded which) from PBMCs. The chain links TRBV2 to TRBJ2-7; D might be TRBD2 (5 bases). This clonotype was sampled from a human donor in good health, serving as a control. CDR3 amino acids: CASSDPFQLGGEQYF. The CDR3 DNA follows: TGTGCCAGCAGTGACCCTTTCCAGCTTGGAGGCGAGCAGTACTTC.